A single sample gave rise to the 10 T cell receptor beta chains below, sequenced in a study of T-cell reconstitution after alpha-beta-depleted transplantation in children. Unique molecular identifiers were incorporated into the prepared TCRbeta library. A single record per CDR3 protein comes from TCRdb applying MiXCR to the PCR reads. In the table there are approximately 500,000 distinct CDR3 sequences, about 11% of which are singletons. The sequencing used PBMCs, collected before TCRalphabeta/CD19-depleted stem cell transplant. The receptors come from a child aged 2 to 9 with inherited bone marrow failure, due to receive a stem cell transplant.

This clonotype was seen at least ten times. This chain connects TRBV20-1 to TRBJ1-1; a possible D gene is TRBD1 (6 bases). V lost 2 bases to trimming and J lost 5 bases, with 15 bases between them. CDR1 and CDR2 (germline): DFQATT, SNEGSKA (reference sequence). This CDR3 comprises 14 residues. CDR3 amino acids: CSARPRGGRTEAFF. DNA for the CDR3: TGCAGTGCTAGACCAAGGGGGGGGAGAACTGAAGCTTTCTTT.

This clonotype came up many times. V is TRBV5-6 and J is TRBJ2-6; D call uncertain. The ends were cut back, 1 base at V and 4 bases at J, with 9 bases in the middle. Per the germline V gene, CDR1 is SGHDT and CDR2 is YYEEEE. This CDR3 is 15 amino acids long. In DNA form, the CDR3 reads TGTGCCAGCAGCTTGCTAGAATCCGGGGCCAACGTCCTGACTTTC. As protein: CASSLLESGANVLTF.

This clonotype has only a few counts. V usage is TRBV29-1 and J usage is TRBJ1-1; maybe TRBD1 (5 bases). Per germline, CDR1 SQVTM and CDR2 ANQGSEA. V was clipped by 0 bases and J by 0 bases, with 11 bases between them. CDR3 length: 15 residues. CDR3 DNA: TGCAGCGTTGAAGATGTTTGGGGGGTGAACACTGAAGCTTTCTTT. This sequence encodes CSVEDVWGVNTEAFF.

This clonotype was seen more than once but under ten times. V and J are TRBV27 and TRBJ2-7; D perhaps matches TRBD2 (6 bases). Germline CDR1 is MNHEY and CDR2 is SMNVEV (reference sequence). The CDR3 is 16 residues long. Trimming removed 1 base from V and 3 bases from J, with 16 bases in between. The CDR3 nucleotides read TGTGCCAGCAGTTTATTGGTGGGAGGCGCTCTCTACGAGCAGTACTTC. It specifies CASSLLVGGALYEQYF.

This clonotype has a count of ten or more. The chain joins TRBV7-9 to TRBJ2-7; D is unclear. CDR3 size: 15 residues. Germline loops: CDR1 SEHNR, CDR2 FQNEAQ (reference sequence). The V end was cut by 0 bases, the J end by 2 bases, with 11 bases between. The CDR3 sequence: CASSLAMGQAYEQYF. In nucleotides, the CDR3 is TGTGCCAGCAGCTTAGCGATGGGTCAGGCCTACGAGCAGTACTTC.

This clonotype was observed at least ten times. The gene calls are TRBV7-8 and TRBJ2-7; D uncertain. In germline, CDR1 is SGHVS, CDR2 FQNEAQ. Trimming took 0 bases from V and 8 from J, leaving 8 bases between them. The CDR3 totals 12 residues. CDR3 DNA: TGTGCCAGCAGCTTAGCGGTAGGACAGCAGTACTTC. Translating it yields CASSLAVGQQYF.

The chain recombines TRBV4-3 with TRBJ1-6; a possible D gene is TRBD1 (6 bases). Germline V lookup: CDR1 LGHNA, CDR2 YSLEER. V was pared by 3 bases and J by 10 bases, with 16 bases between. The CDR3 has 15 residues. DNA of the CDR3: TGCGCCAGCAGCCAGGGCAAACAGGGTGGATCACCCCTCCACTTT. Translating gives CASSQGKQGGSPLHF.

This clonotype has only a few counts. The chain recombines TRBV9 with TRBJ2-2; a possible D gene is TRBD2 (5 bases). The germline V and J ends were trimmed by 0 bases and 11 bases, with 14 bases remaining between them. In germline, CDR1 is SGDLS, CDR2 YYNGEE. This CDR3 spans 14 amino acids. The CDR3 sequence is CASSVVPWTSELFF. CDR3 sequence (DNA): TGTGCCAGCAGCGTAGTTCCGTGGACTTCTGAGCTGTTTTTT.

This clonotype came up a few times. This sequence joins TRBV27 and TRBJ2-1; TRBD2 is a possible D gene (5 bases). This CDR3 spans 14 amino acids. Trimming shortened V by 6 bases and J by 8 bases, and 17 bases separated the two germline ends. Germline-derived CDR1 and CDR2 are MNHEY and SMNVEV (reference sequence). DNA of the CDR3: TGTGCCAGCAGAGGTGGACGGGGAAGGGATGAGCAGTTCTTC. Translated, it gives CASRGGRGRDEQFF.

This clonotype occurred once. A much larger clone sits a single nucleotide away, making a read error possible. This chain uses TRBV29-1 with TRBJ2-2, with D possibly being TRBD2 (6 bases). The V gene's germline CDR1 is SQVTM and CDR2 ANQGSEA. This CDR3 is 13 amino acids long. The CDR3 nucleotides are TGCAGCGTTGCAGGGTCGAACACCGGGGAGGTGTTTTTT. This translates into CSVAGSNTGEVFF.